The clone carrying this T cell receptor (beta chain) was recorded a few times. This sample is drawn from a study of cytomegalovirus exposure and HLA in healthy donors. A multiplex PCR was run with 60 Vbeta primers and 13 Jbeta primers. Assay used: immunoSEQ multiplex PCR; TCRdb lists only in-frame clones, some missing. In the table there are some 100,000 clones, 76% of which are singletons. Trimming at V came to 7 bases and at J to 5 bases, leaving 10 bases not matched to a gene. CDR3 length: 16 residues. Germline CDR1 and CDR2: SGHVS and FQNEAQ. This clonotype was sampled from a woman in her forties or fifties in good health and CMV-seropositive. Input material: PBMCs. The chain joins TRBV7-8 to TRBJ2-2; 10 bases are shared with TRBD2. The CDR3 DNA reads TGTGCCAGCACTCCCTCTAGCGGGGGAAATACCGGGGAGCTGTTTTTT. This translates into CASTPSSGGNTGELFF.